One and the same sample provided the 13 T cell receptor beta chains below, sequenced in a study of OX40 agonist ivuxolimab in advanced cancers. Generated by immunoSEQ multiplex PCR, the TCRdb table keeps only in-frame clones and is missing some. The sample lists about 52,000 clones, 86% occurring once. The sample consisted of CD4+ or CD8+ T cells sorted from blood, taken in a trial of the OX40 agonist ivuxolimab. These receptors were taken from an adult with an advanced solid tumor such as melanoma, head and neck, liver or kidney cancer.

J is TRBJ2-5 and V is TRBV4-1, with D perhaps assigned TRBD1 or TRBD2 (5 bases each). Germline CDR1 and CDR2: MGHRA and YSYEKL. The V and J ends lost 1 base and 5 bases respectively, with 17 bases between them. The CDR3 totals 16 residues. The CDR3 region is CASSQVGGTDRETQYF. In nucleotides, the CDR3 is TGCGCCAGCAGCCAAGTCGGTGGGACGGATAGGGAGACCCAGTACTTC.

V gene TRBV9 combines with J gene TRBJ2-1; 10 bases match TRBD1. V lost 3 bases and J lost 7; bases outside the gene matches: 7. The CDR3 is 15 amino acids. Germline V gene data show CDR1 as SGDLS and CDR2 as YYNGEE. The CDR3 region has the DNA TGTGCCAGCAGCGCGAGACAGGGGGCTGGGAATGAGCAGTTCTTC. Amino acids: CASSARQGAGNEQFF.

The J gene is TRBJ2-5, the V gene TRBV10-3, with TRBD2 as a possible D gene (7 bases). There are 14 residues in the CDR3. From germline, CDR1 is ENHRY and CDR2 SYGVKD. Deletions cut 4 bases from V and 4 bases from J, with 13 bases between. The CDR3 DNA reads TGTGCCATCAGTGCCCCCGGGGGGCCAGAGACCCAGTACTTC. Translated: CAISAPGGPETQYF.

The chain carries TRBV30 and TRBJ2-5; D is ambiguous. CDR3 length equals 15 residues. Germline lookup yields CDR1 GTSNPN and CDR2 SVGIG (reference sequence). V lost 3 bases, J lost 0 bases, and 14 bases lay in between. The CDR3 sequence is CAWRRYLENQETQYF. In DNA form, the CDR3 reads TGTGCCTGGAGGAGATATCTAGAGAACCAAGAGACCCAGTACTTC.

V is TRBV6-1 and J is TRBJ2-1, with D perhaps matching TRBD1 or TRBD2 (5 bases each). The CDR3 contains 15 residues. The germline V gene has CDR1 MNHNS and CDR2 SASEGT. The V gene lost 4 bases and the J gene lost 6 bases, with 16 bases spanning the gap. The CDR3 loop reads CASSVVKGGGNEQFF. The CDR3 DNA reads TGTGCCAGCAGTGTAGTGAAGGGTGGGGGCAATGAGCAGTTCTTC.

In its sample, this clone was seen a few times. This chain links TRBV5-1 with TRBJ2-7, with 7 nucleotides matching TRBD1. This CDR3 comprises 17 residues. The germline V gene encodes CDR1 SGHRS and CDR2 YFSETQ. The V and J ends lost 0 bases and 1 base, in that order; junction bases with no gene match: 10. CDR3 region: CASSLGQGVRVSYEQYF. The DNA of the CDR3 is TGCGCCAGCAGCTTGGGACAGGGAGTTAGGGTTTCCTACGAGCAGTACTTC.

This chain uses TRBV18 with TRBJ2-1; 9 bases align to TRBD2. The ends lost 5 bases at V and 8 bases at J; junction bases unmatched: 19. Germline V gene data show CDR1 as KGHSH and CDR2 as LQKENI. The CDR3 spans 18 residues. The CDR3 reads CASSNRPIGGGAVDEQFF. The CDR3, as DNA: TGTGCCAGCTCAAACCGGCCTATAGGCGGGGGGGCCGTGGATGAGCAGTTCTTC.

CDR3 coding DNA: TGTGCCAGCTCCCCTTTGAGGGGTTTCTCTGGAAACACCATATATTTT. Translated: CASSPLRGFSGNTIYF. The genes are TRBV18 and TRBJ1-3; tentatively, D is TRBD1 (5 bases). V lost 6 bases, J lost 0 bases, and 15 bases lay in between. Germline-derived CDR1 and CDR2 are KGHSH and LQKENI. The length of the CDR3 is 16 residues.

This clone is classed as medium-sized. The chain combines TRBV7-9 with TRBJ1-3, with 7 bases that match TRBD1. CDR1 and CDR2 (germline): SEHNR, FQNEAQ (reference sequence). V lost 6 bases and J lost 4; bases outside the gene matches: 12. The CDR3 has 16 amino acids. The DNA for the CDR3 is TGTGCCAGCAGTCCGACAGGGCGATTGGGGGGAAACACCATATATTTT. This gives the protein CASSPTGRLGGNTIYF.

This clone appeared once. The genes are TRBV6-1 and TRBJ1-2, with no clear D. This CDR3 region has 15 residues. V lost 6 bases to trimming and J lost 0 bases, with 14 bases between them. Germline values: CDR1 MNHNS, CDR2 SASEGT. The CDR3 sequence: CASRQDGTANYGYTF. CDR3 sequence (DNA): TGTGCCAGCAGACAAGACGGAACAGCTAACTATGGCTACACCTTC.

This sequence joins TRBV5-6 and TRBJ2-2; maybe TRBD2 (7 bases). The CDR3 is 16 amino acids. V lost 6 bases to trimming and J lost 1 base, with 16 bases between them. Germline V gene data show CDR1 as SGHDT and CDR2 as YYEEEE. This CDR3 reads CASTNAGGRNTGELFF. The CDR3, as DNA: TGTGCCAGCACCAATGCCGGGGGGCGGAACACCGGGGAGCTGTTTTTT. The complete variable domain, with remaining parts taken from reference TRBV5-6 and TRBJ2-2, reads DAGVTQSPTHLIKTRGQQVTLRCSPKSGHDTVSWYQQALGQGPQFIFQYYEEEERQRGNFPDRFSGHQFPNYSSELNVNALLLGDSALYLCASTNAGGRNTGELFFGEGSRLTVL.

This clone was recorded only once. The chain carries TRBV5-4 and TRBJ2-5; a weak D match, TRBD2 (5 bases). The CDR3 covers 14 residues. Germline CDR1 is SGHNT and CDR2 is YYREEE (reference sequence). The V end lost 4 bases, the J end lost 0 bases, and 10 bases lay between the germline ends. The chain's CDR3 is CASSRPGYQETQYF. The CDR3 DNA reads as TGTGCCAGCAGCCGGCCGGGATACCAAGAGACCCAGTACTTC.

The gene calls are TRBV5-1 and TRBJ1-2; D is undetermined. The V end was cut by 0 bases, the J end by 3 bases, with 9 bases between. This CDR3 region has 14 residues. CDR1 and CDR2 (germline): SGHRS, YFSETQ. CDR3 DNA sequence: TGCGCCAGCAGCTTGGTCCCGGAGGACTATGGCTACACCTTC. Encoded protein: CASSLVPEDYGYTF.